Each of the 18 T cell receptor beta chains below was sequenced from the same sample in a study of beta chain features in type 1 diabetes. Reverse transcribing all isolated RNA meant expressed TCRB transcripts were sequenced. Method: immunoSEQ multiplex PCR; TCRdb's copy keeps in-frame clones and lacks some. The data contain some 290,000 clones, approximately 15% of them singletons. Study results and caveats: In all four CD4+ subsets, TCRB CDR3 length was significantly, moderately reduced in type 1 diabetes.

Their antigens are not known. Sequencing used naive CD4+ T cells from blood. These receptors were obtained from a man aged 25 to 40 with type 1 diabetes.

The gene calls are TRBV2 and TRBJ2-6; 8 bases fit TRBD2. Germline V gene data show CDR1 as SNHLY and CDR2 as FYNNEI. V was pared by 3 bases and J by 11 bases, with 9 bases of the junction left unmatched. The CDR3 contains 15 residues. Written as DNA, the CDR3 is TGTGCCAGCAGTGATGTGGCGGGGGGAGCTGACGTCCTGACTTTC. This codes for CASSDVAGGADVLTF.

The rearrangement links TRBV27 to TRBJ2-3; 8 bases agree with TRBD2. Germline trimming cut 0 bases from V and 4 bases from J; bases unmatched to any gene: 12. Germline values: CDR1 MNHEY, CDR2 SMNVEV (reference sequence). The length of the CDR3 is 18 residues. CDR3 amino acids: CASSLSTVAGPRADTQYF. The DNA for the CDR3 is TGTGCCAGCAGTTTATCGACGGTAGCGGGGCCGCGCGCAGATACGCAGTATTTT.

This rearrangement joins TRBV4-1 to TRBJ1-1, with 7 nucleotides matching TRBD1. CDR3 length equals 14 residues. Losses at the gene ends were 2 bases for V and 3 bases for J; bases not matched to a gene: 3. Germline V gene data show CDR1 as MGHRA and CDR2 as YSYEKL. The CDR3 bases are TGCGCCAGCAGCCAACCAACAGGGGACACTGAAGCTTTCTTT. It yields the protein CASSQPTGDTEAFF.

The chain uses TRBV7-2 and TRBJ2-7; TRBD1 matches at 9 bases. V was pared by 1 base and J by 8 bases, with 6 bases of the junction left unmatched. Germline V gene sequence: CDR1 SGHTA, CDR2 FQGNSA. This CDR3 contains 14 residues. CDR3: CASSLVTGGGKQYF. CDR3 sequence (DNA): TGTGCCAGCAGCTTAGTGACAGGGGGTGGGAAGCAGTACTTC.

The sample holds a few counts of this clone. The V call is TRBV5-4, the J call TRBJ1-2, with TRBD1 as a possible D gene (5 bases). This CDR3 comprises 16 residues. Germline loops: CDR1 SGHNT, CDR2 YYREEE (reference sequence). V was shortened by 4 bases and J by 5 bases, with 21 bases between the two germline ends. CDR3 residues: CASSPRTQEGIYGYTF. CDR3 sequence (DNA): TGTGCCAGCAGCCCGCGGACCCAGGAGGGGATATATGGCTACACCTTC.

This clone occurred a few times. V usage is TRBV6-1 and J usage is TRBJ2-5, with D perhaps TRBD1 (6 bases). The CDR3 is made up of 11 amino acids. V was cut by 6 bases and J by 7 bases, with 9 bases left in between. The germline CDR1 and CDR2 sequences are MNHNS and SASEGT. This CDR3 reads CASSEQGTQYF. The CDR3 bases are TGTGCCAGCAGCGAACAGGGGACCCAGTACTTC.

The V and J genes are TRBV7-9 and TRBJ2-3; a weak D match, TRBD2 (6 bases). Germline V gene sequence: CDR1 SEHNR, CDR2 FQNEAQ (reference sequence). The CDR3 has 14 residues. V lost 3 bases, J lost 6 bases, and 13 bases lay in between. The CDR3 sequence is CASSLMGGRDTQYF. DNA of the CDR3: TGTGCCAGCAGCTTGATGGGAGGTCGGGATACGCAGTATTTT.

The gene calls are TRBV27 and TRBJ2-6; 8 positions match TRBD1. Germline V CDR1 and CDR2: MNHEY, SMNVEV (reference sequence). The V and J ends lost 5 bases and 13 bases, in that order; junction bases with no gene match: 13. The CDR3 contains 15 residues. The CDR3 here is CASSAGQGLSSVLTF. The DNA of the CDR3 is TGTGCCAGCAGTGCCGGACAGGGCCTATCCTCTGTCCTGACTTTC.

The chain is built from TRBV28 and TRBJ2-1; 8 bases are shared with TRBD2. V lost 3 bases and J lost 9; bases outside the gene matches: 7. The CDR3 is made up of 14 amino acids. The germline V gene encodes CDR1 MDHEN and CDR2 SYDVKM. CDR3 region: CASSLTGGPSEQFF. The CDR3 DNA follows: TGTGCCAGCAGTTTGACGGGAGGGCCATCTGAGCAGTTCTTC.

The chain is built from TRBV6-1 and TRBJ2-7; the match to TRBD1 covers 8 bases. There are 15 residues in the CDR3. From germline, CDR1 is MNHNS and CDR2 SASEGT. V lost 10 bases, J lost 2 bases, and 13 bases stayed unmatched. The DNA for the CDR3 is TGTGCCACCCAAGGCGGCGGACAGGGAACCTACGAGCAGTACTTC. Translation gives CATQGGGQGTYEQYF.

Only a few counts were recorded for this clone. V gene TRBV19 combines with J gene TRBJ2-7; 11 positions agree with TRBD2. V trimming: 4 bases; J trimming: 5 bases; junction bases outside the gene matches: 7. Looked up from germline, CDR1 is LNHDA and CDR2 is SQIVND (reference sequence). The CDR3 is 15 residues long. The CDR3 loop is CASSTLLAGEDEQYF. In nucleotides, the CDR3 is TGTGCCAGTAGTACCCTACTAGCGGGAGAGGACGAGCAGTACTTC.

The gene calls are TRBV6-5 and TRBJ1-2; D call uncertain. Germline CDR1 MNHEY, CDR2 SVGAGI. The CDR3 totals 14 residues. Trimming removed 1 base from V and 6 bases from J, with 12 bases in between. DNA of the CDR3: TGTGCCAGCAGTTACTACGGAGGGCGGAATGGCTACACCTTC. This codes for CASSYYGGRNGYTF.

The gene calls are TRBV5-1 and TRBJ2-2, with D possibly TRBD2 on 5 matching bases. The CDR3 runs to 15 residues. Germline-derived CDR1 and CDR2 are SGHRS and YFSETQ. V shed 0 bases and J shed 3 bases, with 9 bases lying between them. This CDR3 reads CASSLALAHTGELFF. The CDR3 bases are TGCGCCAGCAGCTTGGCCTTAGCGCACACCGGGGAGCTGTTTTTT.

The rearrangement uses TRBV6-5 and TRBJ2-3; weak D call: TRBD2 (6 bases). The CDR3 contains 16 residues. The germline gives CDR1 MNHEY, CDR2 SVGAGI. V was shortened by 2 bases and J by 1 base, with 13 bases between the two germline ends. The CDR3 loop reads CASSYMSSGRTDTQYF. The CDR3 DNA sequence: TGTGCCAGCAGTTACATGAGTAGCGGTCGCACAGATACGCAGTATTTT.

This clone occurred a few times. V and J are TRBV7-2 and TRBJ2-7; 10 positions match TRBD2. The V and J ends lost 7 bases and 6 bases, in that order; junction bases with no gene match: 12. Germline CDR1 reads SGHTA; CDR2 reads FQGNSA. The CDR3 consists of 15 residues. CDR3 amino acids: CASTRGLASHPEQYF. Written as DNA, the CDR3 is TGTGCCAGCACGCGGGGACTAGCGTCACACCCCGAGCAGTACTTC.

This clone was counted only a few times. CDR3 sequence reads: CASSVLMAAGELFF. DNA of the CDR3: TGTGCCAGCAGCGTCCTCATGGCCGCCGGGGAGCTGTTTTTT. This chain connects TRBV9 to TRBJ2-2; D gene ambiguous. CDR1 and CDR2 (germline): SGDLS, YYNGEE. V was cut by 2 bases and J by 6 bases, with 11 bases left in between. The CDR3 is made up of 14 amino acids.

As DNA, the CDR3 is TGTGCCAACCGCGGCAGGGGAAGCACAGATACGCAGTATTTT. Its protein product is CANRGRGSTDTQYF. V and J are TRBV2 and TRBJ2-3, with D maybe TRBD1 (6 bases). V was clipped by 10 bases and J by 0 bases, with 14 bases between them. CDR3 size: 14 residues. CDR1 is SNHLY, CDR2 FYNNEI, per germline.

This CDR3 reads CASSYSIVRQGTAFF. CDR3 nucleotides: TGTGCCAGCAGTTACTCGATCGTCCGACAGGGAACAGCTTTCTTT. This chain links TRBV6-5 with TRBJ1-1, with TRBD1 identical over 7 bases. V shed 0 bases and J 10 bases; nucleotides not matched to a gene: 11. The CDR3 loop spans 15 amino acids. Germline CDR1 reads MNHEY; CDR2 reads SVGAGI.